Below, 15 T cell receptor beta chains from the same sample are listed, as sequenced in a study of CD8 T cells in ankylosing spondylitis. Overall study findings and caveats: What appeared characteristic of ankylosing spondylitis blood was a TCR beta motif of eight highly homologous variants.

TCRdb fed the 5' RACE reads into MiXCR, producing one record per CDR3 protein. The data show around 770,000 distinct CDR3 sequences, 15% to 20% seen once. For these receptors, no antigen is known. Material for sequencing was blood, either unsorted or a sorted T cell fraction (not recorded which). These receptors all stem from a male donor with ankylosing spondylitis.

This clonotype came up a few times. The J gene is TRBJ1-5, the V gene TRBV7-2; TRBD1 matches at 10 bases. V shed 6 bases and J 2 bases; nucleotides not matched to a gene: 7. The CDR3 length is 16 residues. Germline V gene sequence: CDR1 SGHTA, CDR2 FQGNSA. The CDR3 nucleotides are TGTGCCAGCAGTTTAACCGGGACAGGGGGCAATCAGCCCCAGCATTTT. Protein product: CASSLTGTGGNQPQHF.

The chain employs TRBV13 and TRBJ1-2; no reliable D call. V lost 1 base and J lost 4, with 7 bases in between. The CDR3 loop spans 13 amino acids. Germline V gives CDR1 PRHDT, CDR2 FYEKMQ (reference sequence). CDR3 amino acids: CASSLEWGYGYTF. CDR3 bases: TGTGCCAGCAGCTTAGAATGGGGCTATGGCTACACCTTC. The full variable domain, with the rest looked up from reference TRBV13 and TRBJ1-2, is AAGVIQSPRHLIKEKRETATLKCYPIPRHDTVYWYQQGPGQDPQFLISFYEKMQSDKGSIPDRFSAQQFSDYHSELNMSSLELGDSALYFCASSLEWGYGYTFGSGTRLTVV.

The rearrangement joins TRBV27 to TRBJ2-3; TRBD2 agrees at 13 bases. The CDR3 spans 16 residues. Germline CDR1 MNHEY, CDR2 SMNVEV (reference sequence). V was pared by 3 bases and J by 5 bases, with 5 bases of the junction left unmatched. Written as DNA, the CDR3 is TGTGCCAGCAGTTTCACTAGCGGGGGGGCCATAGATACGCAGTATTTT. Amino acid sequence: CASSFTSGGAIDTQYF.

In this sample, this clonotype turned up a few times. The CDR3 does not close with the conserved phenylalanine or tryptophan, likely indicating a read error. The chain is built from TRBV5-5 and TRBJ2-3; D may match TRBD1 or TRBD2 (5 bases each). Trimming left V 4 bases short and J 5 bases short, with 11 bases between. Germline V gene sequence: CDR1 SGHKS, CDR2 YYEKEE (reference sequence). The CDR3 extends over 13 amino acids. This chain's CDR3 is CASSATRGDTQYL. DNA of the CDR3: TGTGCCAGCAGCGCTACTAGGGGAGATACGCAGTATCTT.

This rearrangement joins TRBV29-1 to TRBJ2-7; 8 nucleotides line up with TRBD2. CDR3 length equals 14 residues. The germline CDR1 and CDR2 sequences are SQVTM and ANQGSEA. With 4 bases clipped from V and 2 bases from J, the junction kept 7 bases outside the gene matches. The chain's CDR3 is CSVGEVSGAYEQYF. CDR3 bases: TGCAGCGTTGGAGAGGTTAGCGGGGCCTACGAGCAGTACTTC.

Only one count was recorded for this clonotype. This chain uses TRBV10-3 with TRBJ1-1; no reliable D call. The V gene lost 3 bases and the J gene lost 0 bases, with 5 bases spanning the gap. The CDR3 runs to 13 residues. The germline V gene encodes CDR1 ENHRY and CDR2 SYGVKD. The CDR3 DNA reads as TGTGCCATCAGTGAACCGGTGAACACTGAAGCTTTCTTT. Its translation: CAISEPVNTEAFF.

The chain links TRBV12-3 or TRBV12-4 to TRBJ1-5; D ambiguous. The CDR3 covers 13 residues. Trimming left V 4 bases short and J 5 bases short, with 9 bases between. The chain's CDR3 is CASSSGSHQPQHF. CDR3 sequence (DNA): TGTGCCAGCAGTTCGGGATCCCATCAGCCCCAGCATTTT.

This clonotype was seen a few times. The genes are TRBV10-3 and TRBJ1-1; no clear D gene. The CDR3 length is 15 residues. Per germline, CDR1 ENHRY and CDR2 SYGVKD. Deletions cut 7 bases from V and 0 bases from J, with 15 bases between. CDR3 in amino acids: CAIKSSGGMNTEAFF. CDR3 bases: TGTGCCATCAAAAGTTCGGGAGGTATGAACACTGAAGCTTTCTTT.

The J gene is TRBJ1-6, the V gene TRBV15; no clear D gene. The germline V gene has CDR1 LNHNV and CDR2 YYDKDF (reference sequence). Trimming shortened V by 0 bases and J by 8 bases, and 8 bases separated the two germline ends. The CDR3 has 14 residues. The DNA of the CDR3 is TGTGCCACCAGCAGAGACCAACAACATTCACCCCTCCACTTT. Its protein is CATSRDQQHSPLHF.

This clonotype was counted between two and nine times. The chain recombines TRBV4-1 with TRBJ2-3; D is unclear. The CDR3 runs to 13 residues. Trimming removed 6 bases from V and 3 bases from J, with 10 bases in between. In germline, CDR1 is MGHRA, CDR2 YSYEKL. CDR3: CASSHEWTDTQYF. CDR3 in DNA: TGCGCCAGCAGTCACGAGTGGACAGATACGCAGTATTTT.

This clonotype has a handful of counts. The rearrangement uses TRBV5-1 and TRBJ2-1; 13 nucleotides line up with TRBD2. CDR3 size: 15 residues. Trimming took 3 bases from V and 7 from J; bases not matched to a gene: 4. Germline V gene lookup returns CDR1 SGHRS and CDR2 YFSETQ. The DNA of the CDR3 is TGCGCCAGCAGCTGGACTAGCGGGAGTGGAAATGAGCAGTTCTTC. Its protein is CASSWTSGSGNEQFF.

This clonotype was recorded at least ten times. The chain combines TRBV27 with TRBJ1-1; D remains ambiguous. This CDR3 contains 14 residues. CDR1 and CDR2 (germline): MNHEY, SMNVEV (reference sequence). The V end lost 0 bases, the J end lost 5 bases, and 10 bases lay between the germline ends. This CDR3 reads CASSLSGSGTEAFF. DNA for the CDR3: TGTGCCAGCAGTTTATCTGGGAGTGGGACTGAAGCTTTCTTT.

The chain combines TRBV6-1 with TRBJ2-7; 8 bases align to TRBD1. The J segment lost 11 bases and the V segment lost 2 bases, leaving 8 bases of the junction unmatched. Per the germline V gene, CDR1 is MNHNS and CDR2 is SASEGT. The CDR3 sequence is 13 residues long. Written as DNA, the CDR3 is TGTGCCAGCAGTGAAAATGAAGTGGGACAGGAGTACTTC. This translates into CASSENEVGQEYF.

This clonotype was picked up a small number of times. J is TRBJ2-2 and V is TRBV10-3; D unclear. Germline V CDR1 and CDR2: ENHRY, SYGVKD. The CDR3 has 14 amino acids. Trimming cost V 0 bases and J 5 bases, with 7 bases left between them. The DNA of the CDR3 is TGTGCCATCAGTGAGTCAGGACGGACCGGGGAGCTGTTTTTT. Translated, it gives CAISESGRTGELFF.

The genes are TRBV5-6 and TRBJ1-5; weak D call: TRBD1 (5 bases). The germline gives CDR1 SGHDT, CDR2 YYEEEE. CDR3 length: 15 residues. V was pared by 4 bases and J by 3 bases, with 14 bases between. CDR3 sequence (DNA): TGTGCCAGCAGCACCATCGACAGTTTCAATCAGCCCCAGCATTTT. It codes for CASSTIDSFNQPQHF.